The 10 T cell receptor beta chains below were found in one sample sequenced in a study of cytomegalovirus exposure and HLA in healthy donors. The PCR employed 60 Vbeta primers together with 13 Jbeta primers. Method: immunoSEQ multiplex PCR; TCRdb's copy keeps in-frame clones and lacks some. The sample has over 95,000 clones; 67% are singletons. Input material: PBMCs. The receptors were sampled from a man aged 18 to 30 in good health and CMV-seropositive.

The rearrangement links TRBV10-2 to TRBJ1-4; possible D gene TRBD1, 5 bases. Germline CDR1 and CDR2: WSHSY and SAAADI. CDR3 length equals 14 residues. With 10 bases removed from V and 6 bases from J, the gap between germline ends came to 18 bases. In DNA form, the CDR3 reads TGCGCCACCGCAGCGGGTGGGGGATATGAAAAACTGTTTTTT. It yields the protein CATAAGGGYEKLFF.

This clone was counted a single time. The rearrangement links TRBV5-1 to TRBJ2-1; D ambiguous. V was trimmed by 0 bases and J by 6 bases, leaving 4 bases between them. The germline V gene has CDR1 SGHRS and CDR2 YFSETQ. This CDR3 region has 12 residues. The CDR3 nucleotides read TGCGCCAGCAGCTTGGCTTCCAATGAGCAGTTCTTC. Amino acids: CASSLASNEQFF.

This clone was picked up one time. The genes are TRBV5-1 and TRBJ1-6; a weak D match, TRBD1 (6 bases). The CDR3 spans 17 residues. With 3 bases removed from V and 8 bases from J, the gap between germline ends came to 21 bases. Per germline, CDR1 SGHRS and CDR2 YFSETQ. CDR3 bases: TGCGCCAGCAGCTCATCTGGGTGGTCAGGGGATCATTCACCCCTCCACTTT. This encodes CASSSSGWSGDHSPLHF.

This chain joins TRBV5-1 and TRBJ1-1; D remains unclear. CDR3 length: 14 amino acids. Trimming took off 0 bases at V and 5 bases at J, with 11 bases between the two ends. Germline assignment: CDR1 SGHRS and CDR2 YFSETQ. The CDR3 is CASSLDAGETEAFF. As DNA, the CDR3 is TGCGCCAGCAGCTTGGATGCTGGGGAGACTGAAGCTTTCTTT.

V gene TRBV4-2 combines with J gene TRBJ2-1; 8 nucleotides align to TRBD2. Germline V gene lookup returns CDR1 LGHNA and CDR2 YNFKEQ. V lost 4 bases to trimming and J lost 3 bases; unmatched junction nucleotides: 8. This CDR3 is 16 amino acids long. The CDR3 DNA sequence: TGTGCCAGCAGCCTAACTTTAGCGGGGCTCTACAATGAGCAGTTCTTC. Amino acids: CASSLTLAGLYNEQFF.

The V gene is TRBV6-5, the J gene TRBJ2-7, with 8 bases matching TRBD2. Looked up from germline, CDR1 is MNHEY and CDR2 is SVGAGI. V was clipped by 0 bases and J by 3 bases; unmatched bases: 4. This CDR3 is 15 amino acids long. CDR3 sequence: CASSYSAGANYEQYV. The CDR3, as DNA: TGTGCCAGCAGTTACTCAGCGGGGGCCAACTACGAGCAGTACGTC.

The V gene is TRBV5-4, the J gene TRBJ1-2, with D perhaps matching TRBD1 (6 bases). Trimming pared 3 bases from V and 0 bases from J, leaving 21 bases between. This CDR3 is built from 18 residues. The germline CDR1 and CDR2 sequences are SGHNT and YYREEE (reference sequence). This chain's CDR3 is CASSSPGNDRKTNYGYTF. The CDR3 coding sequence is TGTGCCAGCAGCTCACCAGGAAATGACAGGAAGACTAACTATGGCTACACCTTC.

The genes are TRBV6-1 and TRBJ2-6; 7 bases fit TRBD1. This CDR3 comprises 17 residues. V lost 4 bases and J lost 0; bases outside the gene matches: 6. Germline CDR1 MNHNS, CDR2 SASEGT. CDR3 in amino acids: CASSVISGGSGANVLTF. For the CDR3, the DNA is TGTGCCAGCAGTGTTATATCAGGGGGCTCTGGGGCCAACGTCCTGACTTTC.

This sequence joins TRBV6-1 and TRBJ2-3; 9 bases fit TRBD2. This CDR3 has 15 amino acids. Germline V gene data show CDR1 as MNHNS and CDR2 as SASEGT. J was trimmed by 8 bases and V by 5 bases; bases with no gene match: 11. The CDR3 reads CASSWGLAGDTTQYF. The DNA of the CDR3 is TGTGCCAGCAGTTGGGGACTAGCCGGGGATACTACGCAGTATTTT.

The chain links TRBV4-2 to TRBJ2-1; TRBD2 agrees at 10 bases. J gave up 8 bases and V 1 base, and 8 bases lay outside the gene matches. CDR3 length: 16 amino acids. Germline V gene sequence: CDR1 LGHNA, CDR2 YNFKEQ. CDR3 sequence reads: CASSQGVSGGDHEQFF. The CDR3 DNA reads TGTGCCAGCAGCCAAGGGGTAAGCGGGGGGGATCATGAGCAGTTCTTC.